These 20 T cell receptor beta chains came from one sample sequenced in a study of CD8 T cells in Susac syndrome. The RNA input was about 0.5 to 1 ug, and it was reverse transcribed with random hexamers. Each CDR3 protein is one row after TCRdb ran MiXCR on the immunoSEQ multiplex PCR reads. The sample shows 95,000 to 150,000 distinct CDR3 sequences, 94% of them seen only once. The sample consisted of CD4+ T cells from PBMCs. These receptors all stem from a human donor in good health.

The chain couples TRBV19 to TRBJ2-1; perhaps TRBD2 as D (6 bases). Germline CDR1 is LNHDA and CDR2 is SQIVND (reference sequence). This CDR3 spans 16 amino acids. The V end lost 6 bases, the J end lost 5 bases, and 20 bases lay between the germline ends. The CDR3 loop is CASRSLLEGNHNEQFF. The CDR3 DNA reads TGTGCCAGTAGGTCTCTATTGGAGGGGAATCACAATGAGCAGTTCTTC.

The V call is TRBV7-2, the J call TRBJ2-5; no definite D call. This CDR3 is 13 amino acids long. V lost 4 bases to trimming and J lost 7 bases, with 13 bases between them. CDR1 and CDR2 from the germline V gene are SGHTA and FQGNSA. This chain's CDR3 is CASSSPGQRTQYF. In nucleotides, the CDR3 is TGTGCCAGCAGCTCCCCAGGTCAGCGGACCCAGTACTTC.

CDR3 bases: TGTGCCAGCAGCTTGGTACCGACAGGGGATGAAAAACTGTTTTTT. The encoded protein is CASSLVPTGDEKLFF. V gene TRBV5-4 combines with J gene TRBJ1-4; 8 nucleotides line up with TRBD1. The CDR3 consists of 15 residues. Looked up from germline, CDR1 is SGHNT and CDR2 is YYREEE (reference sequence). Trimming at V came to 0 bases and at J to 6 bases, leaving 4 bases not matched to a gene.

This chain links TRBV29-1 with TRBJ1-4; D gene ambiguous. With 6 bases removed from V and 7 bases from J, the gap between germline ends came to 12 bases. The CDR3 has 12 residues. CDR1 and CDR2 (germline): SQVTM, ANQGSEA. CDR3 nucleotides: TGCAGCGTAAACCGGGGAAGTGAAAAACTGTTTTTT. Translating it yields CSVNRGSEKLFF.

The chain couples TRBV9 to TRBJ1-1; D is uncertain. Germline CDR1 SGDLS, CDR2 YYNGEE. Trimming stripped 2 bases from V and 0 bases from J, with 8 bases between. The CDR3 consists of 14 residues. As DNA, the CDR3 is TGTGCCAGCAGCGTCGGACGGATGAACACTGAAGCTTTCTTT. Amino acid sequence: CASSVGRMNTEAFF.

This clonotype showed up just once. The DNA is left out, because the CDR3 cannot be placed on it with certainty; the CDR3 is given as TCRdb lists it. V usage is TRBV15 and J usage is TRBJ2-3; the table's D call, TRBD1, was not checked against the DNA. Germline V gene sequence: CDR1 LNHNV, CDR2 YYDKDF (reference sequence). The CDR3 region is 13 residues in length, termini included. CDR3 sequence reads: CATGRAGRNTQYF.

This clonotype appeared a single time. The chain joins TRBV29-1 to TRBJ1-5; 7 bases match TRBD1. The CDR3 runs 12 residues. The V and J ends lost 5 bases and 5 bases, in that order; junction bases with no gene match: 3. CDR1 is SQVTM and CDR2 is ANQGSEA in the germline V gene. The CDR3 loop reads CSVRQGDQPQHF. CDR3 sequence (DNA): TGCAGCGTTCGACAGGGAGATCAGCCCCAGCATTTT.

This chain connects TRBV11-2 to TRBJ1-3; D is uncertain. This CDR3 comprises 16 residues. The germline V gene encodes CDR1 SGHAT and CDR2 FQNNGV. Trimming shortened V by 0 bases and J by 0 bases, and 9 bases separated the two germline ends. The CDR3 protein is CASSLDSAISGNTIYF. CDR3 DNA: TGTGCCAGCAGCTTAGACTCAGCCATCTCTGGAAACACCATATATTTT. Supplemented by reference TRBV11-2 and TRBJ1-3, the full variable domain reads EAGVAQSPRYKIIEKRQSVAFWCNPISGHATLYWYQQILGQGPKLLIQFQNNGVVDDSQLPKDRFSAERLKGVDSTLKIQPAKLEDSAVYLCASSLDSAISGNTIYFGEGSWLTVV.

This chain uses TRBV6-2 or TRBV6-3 with TRBJ2-1; 14 bases line up with TRBD2. V shed 3 bases and J 10 bases; nucleotides not matched to a gene: 14. CDR1 is MNHEY and CDR2 is SVGEGT in the germline V gene. This CDR3 has 18 amino acids. CDR3 loop: CASSYFNPGLAGEREQFF. CDR3 in DNA: TGTGCCAGCAGTTATTTCAATCCGGGACTAGCGGGAGAACGGGAGCAGTTCTTC.

J is TRBJ2-1 and V is TRBV10-3; TRBD2 matches 8 bases. Trimming at V came to 6 bases and at J to 5 bases, leaving 3 bases not matched to a gene. CDR1 and CDR2 from the germline V gene are ENHRY and SYGVKD. CDR3 size: 13 residues. The CDR3 region is CAIRLAGDNEQFF. The CDR3 DNA reads as TGTGCCATCAGGCTAGCGGGTGACAATGAGCAGTTCTTC.

The CDR3 sequence: CASSLYNAGGALHF. The CDR3 DNA reads as TGTGCCAGCAGCTTATATAATGCGGGCGGGGCCCTCCACTTT. The chain links TRBV7-2 to TRBJ1-6, with D unclear. The CDR3 runs 14 residues. Germline V CDR1 and CDR2: SGHTA, FQGNSA. V lost 2 bases to trimming and J lost 14 bases, with 16 bases between them. Full variable domain (rest looked up from reference TRBV7-2 and TRBJ1-6): GAGVSQSPSNKVTEKGKDVELRCDPISGHTALYWYRQSLGQGLEFLIYFQGNSAPDKSGLPSDRFSAERTGGSVSTLTIQRTQQEDSAVYLCASSLYNAGGALHFGNGTRLTVT.

The chain has TRBV5-4 and TRBJ2-7, with a tentative D call TRBD1 (6 bases). V was trimmed by 3 bases and J by 6 bases, leaving 16 bases between them. Germline lookup yields CDR1 SGHNT and CDR2 YYREEE (reference sequence). The CDR3 spans 14 residues. The CDR3 loop reads CASSYGTRSPEQYF. The CDR3 region has the DNA TGTGCCAGCAGCTACGGGACAAGGAGCCCCGAGCAGTACTTC.

The rearrangement uses TRBV2 and TRBJ2-7; no clear D. The CDR3 is 14 amino acids. CDR1 is SNHLY and CDR2 is FYNNEI in the germline V gene. Trimming shortened V by 2 bases and J by 4 bases, and 12 bases separated the two germline ends. The CDR3, as DNA: TGTGCCAGCAGTGAATCGTGGGTTTTGTACGAGCAGTACTTC. Translating it yields CASSESWVLYEQYF. Full variable domain (missing parts from reference TRBV2 and TRBJ2-7): EPEVTQTPSHQVTQMGQEVILRCVPISNHLYFYWYRQILGQKVEFLVSFYNNEISEKSEIFDDQFSVERPDGSNFTLKIRSTKLEDSAMYFCASSESWVLYEQYFGPGTRLTVT.

The chain recombines TRBV30 with TRBJ1-2; D is perhaps TRBD1 (6 bases). The V end lost 3 bases, the J end lost 5 bases, and 10 bases lay between the germline ends. Looked up from germline, CDR1 is GTSNPN and CDR2 is SVGIG (reference sequence). There are 12 residues in the CDR3. The CDR3 sequence is CAWRLTGYGYTF. CDR3 bases: TGTGCCTGGAGGCTAACAGGGTATGGCTACACCTTC.

This sequence joins TRBV12-3 or TRBV12-4 and TRBJ1-6; 7 nucleotides line up with TRBD1. There are 16 residues in the CDR3. J was trimmed by 0 bases and V by 3 bases; bases with no gene match: 2. The DNA of the CDR3 is TGTGCCAGCAGTTTTTCAGGGGGCTCCTATAATTCACCCCTCCACTTT. Its translation: CASSFSGGSYNSPLHF.

The chain recombines TRBV6-6 with TRBJ2-3; D might be TRBD1 (6 bases). CDR1 and CDR2 (germline): MNHNY, SVGAGI (reference sequence). Trimming cost V 5 bases and J 4 bases, with 7 bases left between them. The length of the CDR3 is 12 residues. In DNA form, the CDR3 reads TGTGCCAGCAGTGGGGGCCCAGATACGCAGTATTTT. It yields the protein CASSGGPDTQYF.

J is TRBJ1-1 and V is TRBV7-9; D is ambiguous. The CDR3 is made up of 12 amino acids. Germline V gene lookup returns CDR1 SEHNR and CDR2 FQNEAQ (reference sequence). V gave up 4 bases and J gave up 6 bases, with 9 bases separating them. The CDR3 loop is CASSSGRAEAFF. The CDR3 DNA reads TGTGCCAGCAGCTCGGGGAGAGCTGAAGCTTTCTTT.

The chain uses TRBV2 and TRBJ2-1; maybe TRBD1 (7 bases). Trimming stripped 2 bases from V and 12 bases from J, with 23 bases between. Germline CDR1 and CDR2: SNHLY and FYNNEI. CDR3 length: 16 residues. CDR3 sequence (DNA): TGTGCCAGCAGTGAAAGGACAGGTGGGACGAAGCGGGTGCAGTTCTTC. It encodes CASSERTGGTKRVQFF. Drawing the rest from reference TRBV2 and TRBJ2-1, the complete variable domain is EPEVTQTPSHQVTQMGQEVILRCVPISNHLYFYWYRQILGQKVEFLVSFYNNEISEKSEIFDDQFSVERPDGSNFTLKIRSTKLEDSAMYFCASSERTGGTKRVQFFGPGTRLTVL.

The chain is built from TRBV9 and TRBJ2-5; D may be TRBD1 (6 bases). There are 15 residues in the CDR3. Germline V lookup: CDR1 SGDLS, CDR2 YYNGEE. V lost 0 bases and J lost 2, with 11 bases in between. The CDR3 DNA reads TGTGCCAGCAGCGTAGCCCCAGGGGAGCAAGAGACCCAGTACTTC. Translated: CASSVAPGEQETQYF. Looking up the rest from reference TRBV9 and TRBJ2-5 gives the full variable domain: DSGVTQTPKHLITATGQRVTLRCSPRSGDLSVYWYQQSLDQGLQFLIQYYNGEERAKGNILERFSAQQFPDLHSELNLSSLELGDSALYFCASSVAPGEQETQYFGPGTRLLVL.

The rearrangement links TRBV5-1 to TRBJ1-1; tentatively, D is TRBD1 (5 bases). Germline CDR1 SGHRS, CDR2 YFSETQ. V was trimmed by 6 bases and J by 1 base, leaving 10 bases between them. The CDR3 is 13 amino acids. CDR3 protein: CASNKGKNTEAFF. CDR3 DNA: TGCGCCAGCAATAAGGGGAAGAACACTGAAGCTTTCTTT. Full variable domain (missing parts from reference TRBV5-1 and TRBJ1-1): KAGVTQTPRYLIKTRGQQVTLSCSPISGHRSVSWYQQTPGQGLQFLFEYFSETQRNKGNFPGRFSGRQFSNSRSEMNVSTLELGDSALYLCASNKGKNTEAFFGQGTRLTVV.